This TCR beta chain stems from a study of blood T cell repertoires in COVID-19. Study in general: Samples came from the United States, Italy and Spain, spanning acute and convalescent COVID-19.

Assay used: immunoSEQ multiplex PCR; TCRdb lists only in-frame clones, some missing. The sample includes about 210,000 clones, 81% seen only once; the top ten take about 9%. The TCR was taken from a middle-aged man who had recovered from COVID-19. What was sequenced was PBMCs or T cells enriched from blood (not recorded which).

CDR3 in DNA: TGTGCCAGCTCACCACAGGGGGCAACCCCCTACGAGCAGTACTTC. Translation gives CASSPQGATPYEQYF. The chain uses TRBV18 and TRBJ2-7; TRBD1 aligns across 7 bases. The germline V gene encodes CDR1 KGHSH and CDR2 LQKENI. Trimming removed 1 base from V and 2 bases from J; junction bases left unmatched: 5. The CDR3 consists of 15 residues.